This T cell receptor (beta chain) is from a study of T-cell reconstitution after alpha-beta-depleted transplantation in children. This clonotype showed up many times. At one of its ends the junction is not consistent with the germline gene, which may arise from a read error. This CDR3 region has 13 residues. Germline CDR1 SGHRS, CDR2 YFSETQ. Molecular barcoding with unique molecular identifiers was used for the TCRbeta library. One entry per CDR3 protein, called by TCRdb with MiXCR from the PCR reads. The table has roughly 590,000 distinct CDR3 sequences, around 17% seen once. This TCR came from a human donor who donated a stem cell graft to a child with acute myeloid leukemia. This chain uses TRBV5-1 with TRBJ2-2, with D unresolved. Sequences were derived from PBMCs from the stem cell graft donor, sampled from the stem cell graft. Written as DNA, the CDR3 is TGTGCCAGCAGCTTGGACCTCACCGGGGAGCTGTTTTTT. Protein: CASSLDLTGELFF.